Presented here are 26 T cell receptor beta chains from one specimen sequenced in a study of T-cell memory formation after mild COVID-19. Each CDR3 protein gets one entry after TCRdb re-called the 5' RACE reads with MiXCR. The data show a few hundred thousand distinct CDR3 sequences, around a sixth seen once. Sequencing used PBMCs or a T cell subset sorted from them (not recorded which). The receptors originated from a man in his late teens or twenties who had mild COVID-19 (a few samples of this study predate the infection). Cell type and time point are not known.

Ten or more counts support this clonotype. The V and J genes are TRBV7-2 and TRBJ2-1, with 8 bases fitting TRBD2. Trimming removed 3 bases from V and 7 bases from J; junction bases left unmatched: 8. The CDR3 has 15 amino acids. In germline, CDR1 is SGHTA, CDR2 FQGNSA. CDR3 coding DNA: TGTGCCAGCAGCTTTCCGCGGGGGGCCGTGAATGAGCAGTTCTTC. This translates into CASSFPRGAVNEQFF.

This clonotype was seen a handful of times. The CDR3 DNA follows: TGTGCCAGCAGTCATAGGACTAGCGGGGTCAATGAGCAGTTCTTC. Protein product: CASSHRTSGVNEQFF. V gene TRBV6-5 combines with J gene TRBJ2-1; 12 bases line up with TRBD2. This CDR3 has 15 residues. Germline CDR1 MNHEY, CDR2 SVGAGI. J lost 6 bases, V lost 5 bases, and 5 bases had no gene match.

The CDR3 reads CSVGKGQGGETF. In DNA form, the CDR3 reads TGCAGCGTTGGAAAGGGACAGGGAGGGGAGACCTTC. The chain combines TRBV29-1 with TRBJ1-2; 9 bases are shared with TRBD1. J gave up 14 bases and V 4 bases, and 11 bases lay outside the gene matches. Germline V CDR1 and CDR2: SQVTM, ANQGSEA. There are 12 residues in the CDR3.

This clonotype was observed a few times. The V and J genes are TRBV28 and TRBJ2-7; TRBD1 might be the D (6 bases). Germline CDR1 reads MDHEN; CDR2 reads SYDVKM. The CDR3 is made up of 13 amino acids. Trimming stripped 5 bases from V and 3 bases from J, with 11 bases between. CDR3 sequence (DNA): TGTGCCAGCAGTCAGACAGGTCGCTACGAGCAGTACGTC. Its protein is CASSQTGRYEQYV.

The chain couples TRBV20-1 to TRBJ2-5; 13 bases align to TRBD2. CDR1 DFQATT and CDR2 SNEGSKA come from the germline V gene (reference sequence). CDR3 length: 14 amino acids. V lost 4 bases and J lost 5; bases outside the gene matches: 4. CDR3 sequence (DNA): TGCAGTGCTACCCCGACTAGCGGGGGGGAGACCCAGTACTTC. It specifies CSATPTSGGETQYF.

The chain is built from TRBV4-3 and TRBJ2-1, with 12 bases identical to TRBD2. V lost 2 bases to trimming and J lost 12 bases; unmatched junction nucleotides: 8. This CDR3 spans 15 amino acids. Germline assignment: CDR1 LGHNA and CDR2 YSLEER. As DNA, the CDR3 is TGCGCCAGCAGCCAAACCGGGACTAGCGGGCTTCGGCAGTTCTTC. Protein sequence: CASSQTGTSGLRQFF.

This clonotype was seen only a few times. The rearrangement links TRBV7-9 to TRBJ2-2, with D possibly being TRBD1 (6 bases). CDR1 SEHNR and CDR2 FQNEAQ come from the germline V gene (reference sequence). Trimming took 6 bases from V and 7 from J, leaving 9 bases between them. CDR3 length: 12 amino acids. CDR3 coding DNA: TGTGCCAGCAGGCTACAGGGCGGGGAGCTGTTTTTT. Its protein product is CASRLQGGELFF.

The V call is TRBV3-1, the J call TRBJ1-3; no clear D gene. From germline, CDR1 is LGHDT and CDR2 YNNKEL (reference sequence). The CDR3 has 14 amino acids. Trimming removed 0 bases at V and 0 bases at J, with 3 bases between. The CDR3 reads CASSQDNSGNTIYF. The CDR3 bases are TGTGCCAGCAGCCAAGACAACTCTGGAAACACCATATATTTT.

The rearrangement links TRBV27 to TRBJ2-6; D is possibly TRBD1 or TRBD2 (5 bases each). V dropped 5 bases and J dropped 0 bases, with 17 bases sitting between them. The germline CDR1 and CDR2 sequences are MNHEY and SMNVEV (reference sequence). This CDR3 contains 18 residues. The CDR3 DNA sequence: TGTGCCAGCAGTCCCCAGGGCGGGTTTTTCTCTGGGGCCAACGTCCTGACTTTC. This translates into CASSPQGGFFSGANVLTF.

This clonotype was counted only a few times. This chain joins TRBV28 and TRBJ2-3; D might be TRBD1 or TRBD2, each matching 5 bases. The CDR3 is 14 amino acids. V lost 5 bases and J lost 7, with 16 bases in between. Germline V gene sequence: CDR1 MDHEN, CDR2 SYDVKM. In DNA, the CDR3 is TGTGCCAGCAGTCCAGGGACCCTAAGAAATACGCAGTATTTT. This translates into CASSPGTLRNTQYF.

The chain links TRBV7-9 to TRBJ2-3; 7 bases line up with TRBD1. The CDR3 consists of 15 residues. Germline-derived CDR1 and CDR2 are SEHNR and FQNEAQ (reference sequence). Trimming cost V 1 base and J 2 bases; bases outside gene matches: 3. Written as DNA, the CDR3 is TGTGCCAGCAGCTTAGTAGGGACAGCCACAGATACGCAGTATTTT. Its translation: CASSLVGTATDTQYF.

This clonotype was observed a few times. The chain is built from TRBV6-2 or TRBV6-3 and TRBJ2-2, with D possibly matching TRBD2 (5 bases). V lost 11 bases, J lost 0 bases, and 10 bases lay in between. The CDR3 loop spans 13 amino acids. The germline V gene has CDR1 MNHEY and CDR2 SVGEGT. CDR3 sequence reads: CAGRTANTGELFF. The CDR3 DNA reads TGTGCCGGTCGGACTGCGAACACCGGGGAGCTGTTTTTT.

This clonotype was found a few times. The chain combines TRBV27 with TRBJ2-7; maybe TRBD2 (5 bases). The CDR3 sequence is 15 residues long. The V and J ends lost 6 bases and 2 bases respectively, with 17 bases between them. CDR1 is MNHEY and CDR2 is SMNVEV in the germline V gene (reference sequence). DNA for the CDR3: TGTGCCAGCAGCCACGGGCCTCCGAGGGCCTACGAGCAGTACGTC. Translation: CASSHGPPRAYEQYV.

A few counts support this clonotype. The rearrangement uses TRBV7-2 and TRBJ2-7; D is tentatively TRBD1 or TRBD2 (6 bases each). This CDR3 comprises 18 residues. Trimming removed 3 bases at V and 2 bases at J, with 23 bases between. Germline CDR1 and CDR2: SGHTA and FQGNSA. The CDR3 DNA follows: TGTGCCAGCAGCTTGGTCGGGGGAGCCAGGGACACCACCTACGAGCAGTACTTC. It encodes CASSLVGGARDTTYEQYF.

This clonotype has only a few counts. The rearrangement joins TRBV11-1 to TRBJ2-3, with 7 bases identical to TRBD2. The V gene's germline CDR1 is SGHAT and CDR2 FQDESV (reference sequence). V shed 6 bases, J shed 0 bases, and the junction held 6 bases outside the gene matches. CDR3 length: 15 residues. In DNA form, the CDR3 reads TGTGCCAGCAGTCGTGGGCGGGGGAGCACAGATACGCAGTATTTT. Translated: CASSRGRGSTDTQYF.

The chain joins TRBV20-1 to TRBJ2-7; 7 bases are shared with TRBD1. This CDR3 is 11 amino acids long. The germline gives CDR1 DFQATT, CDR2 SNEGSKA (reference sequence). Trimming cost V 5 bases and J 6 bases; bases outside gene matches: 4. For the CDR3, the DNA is TGCAGTGCTCGACAGGGCGGCGAGCAGTACTTC. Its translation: CSARQGGEQYF.

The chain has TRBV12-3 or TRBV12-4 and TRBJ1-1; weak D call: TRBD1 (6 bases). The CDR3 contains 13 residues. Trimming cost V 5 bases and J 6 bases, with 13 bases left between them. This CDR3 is CASSLKGGSEAFF. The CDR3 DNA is TGTGCCAGCAGTCTCAAGGGGGGGTCTGAAGCTTTCTTT.

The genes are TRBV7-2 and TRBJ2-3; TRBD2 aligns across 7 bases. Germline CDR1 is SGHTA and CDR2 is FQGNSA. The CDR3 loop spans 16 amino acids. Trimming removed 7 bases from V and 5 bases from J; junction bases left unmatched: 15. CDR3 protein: CASNAGLDFVGDTQYF. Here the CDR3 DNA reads TGTGCCAGCAATGCCGGACTAGACTTTGTAGGAGATACGCAGTATTTT.

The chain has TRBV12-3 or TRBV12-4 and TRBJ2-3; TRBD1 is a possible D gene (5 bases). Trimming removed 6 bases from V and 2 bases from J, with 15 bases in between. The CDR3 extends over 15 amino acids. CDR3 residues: CASSNTVGPTDTQYF. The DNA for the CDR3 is TGTGCCAGCAGCAATACTGTGGGGCCCACAGATACGCAGTATTTT.

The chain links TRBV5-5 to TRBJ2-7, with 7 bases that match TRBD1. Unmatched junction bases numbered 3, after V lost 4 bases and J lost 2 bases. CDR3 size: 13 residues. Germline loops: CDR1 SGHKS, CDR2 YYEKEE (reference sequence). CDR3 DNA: TGTGCCAGCAGCGGGGGACAGACCTACGAGCAGTACTTC. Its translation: CASSGGQTYEQYF. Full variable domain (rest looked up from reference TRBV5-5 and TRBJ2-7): DAGVTQSPTHLIKTRGQQVTLRCSPISGHKSVSWYQQVLGQGPQFIFQYYEKEERGRGNFPDRFSARQFPNYSSELNVNALLLGDSALYLCASSGGQTYEQYFGPGTRLTVT.

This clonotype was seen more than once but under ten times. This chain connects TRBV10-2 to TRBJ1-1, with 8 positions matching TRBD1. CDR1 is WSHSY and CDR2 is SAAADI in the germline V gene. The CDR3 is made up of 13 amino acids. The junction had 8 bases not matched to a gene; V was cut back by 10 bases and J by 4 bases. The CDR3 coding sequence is TGCGCCATACAACAGGGGGTGAGCACTGAAGCTTTCTTT. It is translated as CAIQQGVSTEAFF.

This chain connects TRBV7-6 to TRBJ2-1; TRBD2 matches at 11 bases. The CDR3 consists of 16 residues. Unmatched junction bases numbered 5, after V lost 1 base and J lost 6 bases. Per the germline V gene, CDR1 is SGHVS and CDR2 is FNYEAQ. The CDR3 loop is CASSLGLAGPLNEQFF. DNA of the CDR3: TGTGCCAGCAGCTTAGGACTAGCGGGACCCCTCAATGAGCAGTTCTTC.

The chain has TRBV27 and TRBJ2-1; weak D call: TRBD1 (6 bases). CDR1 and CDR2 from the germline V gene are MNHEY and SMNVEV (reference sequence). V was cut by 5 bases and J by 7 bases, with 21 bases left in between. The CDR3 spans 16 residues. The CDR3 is CASSGQGRRPWNEQFF. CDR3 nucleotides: TGTGCCAGCAGTGGTCAGGGGCGCAGGCCGTGGAATGAGCAGTTCTTC.

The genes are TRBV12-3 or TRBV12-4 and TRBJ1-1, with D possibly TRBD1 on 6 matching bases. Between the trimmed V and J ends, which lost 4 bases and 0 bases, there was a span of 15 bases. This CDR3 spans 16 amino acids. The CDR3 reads CASSYNGGLMNTEAFF. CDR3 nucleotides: TGTGCCAGCAGTTATAACGGGGGGCTAATGAACACTGAAGCTTTCTTT.

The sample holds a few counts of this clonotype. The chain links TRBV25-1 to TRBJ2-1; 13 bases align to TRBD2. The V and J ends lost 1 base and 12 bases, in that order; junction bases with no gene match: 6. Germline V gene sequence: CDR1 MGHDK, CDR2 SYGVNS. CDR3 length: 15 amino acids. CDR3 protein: CASSESRGLAGLQFF. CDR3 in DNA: TGTGCCAGCAGTGAATCGAGGGGACTAGCGGGGTTGCAGTTCTTC.

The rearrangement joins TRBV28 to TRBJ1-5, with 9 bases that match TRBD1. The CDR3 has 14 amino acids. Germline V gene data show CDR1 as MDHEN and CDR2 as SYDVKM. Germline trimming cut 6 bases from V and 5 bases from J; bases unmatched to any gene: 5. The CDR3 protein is CASRLQGAYQPQHF. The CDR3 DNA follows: TGTGCCAGCAGGCTACAGGGGGCCTATCAGCCCCAGCATTTT.